This T cell receptor (beta chain) was profiled in a study of cytomegalovirus exposure and HLA in healthy donors. Study-level background: Around 180 million T cells yielded 117 million unique TCR beta sequences in earlier analysis.

Germline V gene data show CDR1 as MDHEN and CDR2 as SYDVKM. Trimming pared 6 bases from V and 4 bases from J, leaving 19 bases between. The CDR3 is 16 residues long. General observations from the study: A later analysis showed that HLA-associated TCR beta chains had undergone more clonal expansion than equally common others. Indistinguishability led to the exclusion of some V segments, TRBV6-2 and TRBV6-3 included.

In the PCR, 60 Vbeta and 13 Jbeta primers were used. Assay used: immunoSEQ multiplex PCR; TCRdb lists only in-frame clones, some missing. The sample table includes about 40,000 clones. With regard to this clone: Its target is not known.

Sequenced input: PBMCs. The chain links TRBV28 to TRBJ1-3; no clear D gene. This TCR derives from a man aged 35-49 years in good health and CMV-seropositive. CDR3 sequence: CASSFRGGGKGNTIYF. CDR3 nucleotides: TGTGCCAGCAGCTTTAGAGGAGGAGGAAAAGGAAACACCATATATTTT.